Listed here are 19 T cell receptor beta chains from one sample, sequenced in a study of blood T cell repertoires in COVID-19. The assay was immunoSEQ multiplex PCR, and TCRdb's table has in-frame clones only and misses some. Among about 350,000 clones listed, roughly nine tenths were seen once. The sample taken for sequencing was peripheral blood. These receptors were taken from a woman aged 55-70 years with COVID-19, enrolled during active disease.

The V gene is TRBV9, the J gene TRBJ1-5; the D is unclear. V was cut by 3 bases and J by 6 bases, with 10 bases left in between. The CDR3 runs to 13 residues. Germline lookup yields CDR1 SGDLS and CDR2 YYNGEE. The CDR3 sequence is CASSGTGSQPQHF. CDR3 sequence (DNA): TGTGCCAGCAGCGGGACCGGGAGTCAGCCCCAGCATTTT.

This clone was seen only once. The rearrangement joins TRBV5-6 to TRBJ1-5; D perhaps matches TRBD1 (5 bases). Germline lookup yields CDR1 SGHDT and CDR2 YYEEEE. The ends were cut back, 1 base at V and 11 bases at J, with 13 bases in the middle. CDR3 length equals 13 residues. CDR3 residues: CASSLLQGLTQHF. In nucleotides, the CDR3 is TGTGCCAGCAGCTTGTTGCAGGGCTTGACCCAGCATTTT. Together with reference TRBV5-6 and TRBJ1-5, the CDR3 gives the full variable domain: DAGVTQSPTHLIKTRGQQVTLRCSPKSGHDTVSWYQQALGQGPQFIFQYYEEEERQRGNFPDRFSGHQFPNYSSELNVNALLLGDSALYLCASSLLQGLTQHFGDGTRLSIL.

The chain joins TRBV19 to TRBJ2-3; the match to TRBD1 covers 9 bases. CDR1 is LNHDA, CDR2 SQIVND, per germline (reference sequence). V lost 6 bases and J lost 1; bases outside the gene matches: 2. The CDR3 spans 14 residues. CDR3 sequence (DNA): TGTGCCAGTAGACAGGGGGCCCGCACAGATACGCAGTATTTT. This translates into CASRQGARTDTQYF.

This chain uses TRBV5-4 with TRBJ1-2, with D unresolved. Trimming took off 0 bases at V and 4 bases at J, with 7 bases between the two ends. The CDR3 consists of 13 residues. Per germline, CDR1 SGHNT and CDR2 YYREEE (reference sequence). The CDR3 protein is CASSLDLIYGYTF. For the CDR3, the DNA is TGTGCCAGCAGCTTGGATTTAATCTATGGCTACACCTTC.

About this clone: This sample includes further DNA sequences coding for the same CDR3. This rearrangement joins TRBV5-1 to TRBJ2-3; D might be TRBD1 (6 bases). Germline loops: CDR1 SGHRS, CDR2 YFSETQ. The CDR3 is made up of 14 amino acids. V lost 0 bases and J 1 base, leaving 6 bases between the germline ends. Here the CDR3 DNA reads TGCGCCAGCAGCTTGGACAGGGGCACAGATACGCAGTATTTT. Amino acid sequence: CASSLDRGTDTQYF.

The rearrangement uses TRBV28 and TRBJ2-7; perhaps TRBD2 as D (6 bases). CDR1 and CDR2 (germline): MDHEN, SYDVKM. Between the trimmed V and J ends, which lost 6 bases and 4 bases, there was a span of 19 bases. CDR3 length: 15 residues. DNA of the CDR3: TGTGCCAGCAGGGGGGGTGGTAGCGGTGGTTACGAGCAGTACTTC. Amino acids: CASRGGGSGGYEQYF.

This chain joins TRBV7-6 and TRBJ2-3, with 12 positions matching TRBD2. Trimming cost V 4 bases and J 1 base; bases outside gene matches: 0. The CDR3 extends over 15 amino acids. Per germline, CDR1 SGHVS and CDR2 FNYEAQ. The CDR3 region has the DNA TGTGCCAGCAGCTGGACTAGCGGGGGCACAGATACGCAGTATTTT. Translated, it gives CASSWTSGGTDTQYF.

The chain uses TRBV21-1 and TRBJ1-5; the D call TRBD1 from the table was never checked on the DNA. TRBV21-1 counts as a pseudogene. CDR3 length: 16 amino acids. The chain's CDR3 is CASSRWDRDHDQPQHF. The DNA for the CDR3 is TGTGCCAGCAGCAGATGGGACAGGGACCATGATCAGCCCCAGCATTTT.

V gene TRBV12-3 or TRBV12-4 combines with J gene TRBJ1-5, with D maybe TRBD1 (6 bases). The CDR3 totals 13 residues. Trimming shortened V by 2 bases and J by 6 bases, and 8 bases separated the two germline ends. The CDR3 region is CASSLTGRQPQHF. The CDR3 DNA sequence: TGTGCCAGCAGTTTAACAGGGCGTCAGCCCCAGCATTTT.

The rearrangement joins TRBV2 to TRBJ1-4; TRBD1 is a possible D gene (5 bases). This CDR3 comprises 13 residues. Germline V gene data show CDR1 as SNHLY and CDR2 as FYNNEI. Deletions cut 2 bases from V and 8 bases from J, with 9 bases between. The CDR3 loop is CASSEQGGEKLFF. In nucleotides, the CDR3 is TGTGCCAGCAGTGAACAGGGTGGAGAAAAACTGTTTTTT. Filled out from reference TRBV2 and TRBJ1-4, the complete variable domain reads EPEVTQTPSHQVTQMGQEVILRCVPISNHLYFYWYRQILGQKVEFLVSFYNNEISEKSEIFDDQFSVERPDGSNFTLKIRSTKLEDSAMYFCASSEQGGEKLFFGSGTQLSVL.

This rearrangement joins TRBV6-1 to TRBJ1-5; no clear D. Germline V gene sequence: CDR1 MNHNS, CDR2 SASEGT. The CDR3 runs to 15 residues. The germline V and J ends were trimmed by 1 base and 0 bases, with 7 bases remaining between them. This chain's CDR3 is CASSEGPNSNQPQHF. In DNA form, the CDR3 reads TGTGCCAGCAGTGAAGGGCCGAATAGCAATCAGCCCCAGCATTTT.

This clone was detected only once. The rearrangement links TRBV7-9 to TRBJ2-7; D unclear. Germline V lookup: CDR1 SEHNR, CDR2 FQNEAQ (reference sequence). CDR3 length: 14 residues. Trimming left V 5 bases short and J 0 bases short, with 11 bases between. The CDR3 reads CASSPPGSSYEQYF. In nucleotides, the CDR3 is TGTGCCAGCAGCCCCCCGGGTAGCTCCTACGAGCAGTACTTC.

The rearrangement uses TRBV24-1 and TRBJ2-5; a possible D gene is TRBD1 (6 bases). V lost 5 bases and J 1 base, leaving 19 bases between the germline ends. Germline V gives CDR1 KGHDR, CDR2 SFDVKD. The CDR3 runs to 17 residues. The chain's CDR3 is CATSANPTGSVQETQYF. CDR3 nucleotide sequence: TGTGCCACCAGTGCCAACCCAACAGGGAGTGTCCAAGAGACCCAGTACTTC.

V and J are TRBV12-3 or TRBV12-4 and TRBJ1-2; a possible D gene is TRBD1 (6 bases). V dropped 6 bases and J dropped 1 base, with 9 bases sitting between them. The CDR3 runs to 13 residues. This CDR3 reads CASRKQGNYGYTF. The CDR3 coding sequence is TGTGCCAGCAGGAAACAGGGTAACTATGGCTACACCTTC.

The rearrangement uses TRBV5-1 and TRBJ2-5; 8 positions match TRBD2. This CDR3 is 15 amino acids long. Trimming cost V 3 bases and J 5 bases; bases outside gene matches: 9. CDR1 and CDR2 (germline): SGHRS, YFSETQ. CDR3 sequence: CASSSSTAGAETQYF. DNA for the CDR3: TGCGCCAGCAGCTCATCGACAGCGGGGGCGGAGACCCAGTACTTC.

The chain has TRBV12-5 and TRBJ2-1, with a tentative D call TRBD2 (6 bases). This CDR3 is 16 amino acids long. V dropped 3 bases and J dropped 4 bases, with 16 bases sitting between them. Looked up from germline, CDR1 is LGHNT and CDR2 is FRNRAP. The CDR3, as DNA: TGTGCTAGTGGTTTTAATGGCGCGGGGAGTTACAATGAGCAGTTCTTC. This codes for CASGFNGAGSYNEQFF.

The chain is built from TRBV5-8 and TRBJ1-5; TRBD1 agrees at 7 bases. The CDR3 has 13 amino acids. J was trimmed by 9 bases and V by 4 bases; bases with no gene match: 7. Germline V gene lookup returns CDR1 SGHTS and CDR2 YDEGEE. The CDR3 DNA follows: TGTGCCAGCAGCCTGGGACAGCAGCGGCCCCAGCATTTT. Its translation: CASSLGQQRPQHF.

The V gene is TRBV29-1, the J gene TRBJ1-1; D might be TRBD1 (6 bases). V lost 3 bases, J lost 5 bases, and 10 bases lay in between. This CDR3 contains 12 residues. The V gene's germline CDR1 is SQVTM and CDR2 ANQGSEA. The CDR3 DNA sequence: TGCAGCGTTGATACTAGGGGGACTGAAGCTTTCTTT. Protein sequence: CSVDTRGTEAFF.

This clone was seen once. The chain is built from TRBV19 and TRBJ1-6; TRBD1 aligns across 7 bases. The CDR3 has 19 residues. V gave up 4 bases and J gave up 0 bases; unmatched junction bases: 12. The germline V gene has CDR1 LNHDA and CDR2 SQIVND (reference sequence). The CDR3 DNA reads TGTGCCAGTAGTAGTCGACCACAGGGGAAGAGCTCCTATAATTCACCCCTCCACTTT. Residues: CASSSRPQGKSSYNSPLHF.